The 19 T cell receptor beta chains below all came from one sample that was sequenced in a study of radiation and T cells in renal cell carcinoma (dated by TCRdb to 2018 to 2020). Library generation was performed with the immunoSEQ multiplex PCR assay. TCRdb holds this immuneACCESS table with in-frame rearrangements only. Some clones are missing; in checked studies, unresolved V genes explain under half, and the rest has no known cause. In all, the sample holds around 64,000 clones, and about 80% of those were seen once. The ten largest clonotypes hold 6.5% to 7.5% of the sample. The meaning of the sample's time point label: blood 4 weeks post-SBRT, at nephrectomy. Reading the label with the study, this specimen's treatment or condition is: 15 Gy SBRT to primary tumor, nephrectomy 4 weeks later. The material was blood, obtained from a patient whose treatment included radiotherapy and nephrectomy. The receptors here all came from a man in his 60s with renal cell carcinoma.

The rearrangement uses TRBV6-1 and TRBJ1-1; D is ambiguous. The CDR3 has 15 amino acids. The germline V and J ends were trimmed by 6 bases and 0 bases, with 14 bases remaining between them. Germline CDR1 and CDR2: MNHNS and SASEGT. The CDR3 nucleotides are TGTGCCAGCAGAGCCGGGGTCGGGATGAACACTGAAGCTTTCTTT. Its protein is CASRAGVGMNTEAFF.

The rearrangement joins TRBV5-4 to TRBJ2-2; 7 nucleotides line up with TRBD1. Per the germline V gene, CDR1 is SGHNT and CDR2 is YYREEE (reference sequence). The CDR3 consists of 16 residues. V gave up 4 bases and J gave up 4 bases; unmatched junction bases: 10. CDR3 region: CASSPPQGPSTGELFF. CDR3 sequence (DNA): TGTGCCAGCAGCCCCCCACAGGGGCCTTCCACCGGGGAGCTGTTTTTT.

The chain links TRBV11-2 to TRBJ2-1, with 9 bases that match TRBD2. Germline V lookup: CDR1 SGHAT, CDR2 FQNNGV. The length of the CDR3 is 16 residues. J was trimmed by 6 bases and V by 2 bases; bases with no gene match: 8. This chain's CDR3 is CASSLQRLAGSNEQFF. The CDR3 nucleotides are TGTGCCAGCAGCTTACAAAGGCTAGCGGGGTCCAATGAGCAGTTCTTC.

The V gene is TRBV5-1, the J gene TRBJ2-1; D might be TRBD2 (6 bases). Germline CDR1 reads SGHRS; CDR2 reads YFSETQ. The CDR3 length is 15 residues. V shed 0 bases and J shed 7 bases, with 14 bases lying between them. CDR3 in DNA: TGCGCCAGCAGCTTGGAGTCTAGCGAATTTAATGAGCAGTTCTTC. It specifies CASSLESSEFNEQFF.

J is TRBJ2-2 and V is TRBV21-1; no check of the table's D call, TRBD1, against the DNA was made. TRBV21-1 is deemed a pseudogene. This CDR3 has 14 amino acids. CDR3 protein: CASRDRENTGELFF. The CDR3 DNA sequence: TGTGCCAGCAGGGACAGAGAGAACACCGGGGAGCTGTTTTTT.

This clone showed up just a few times. The rearrangement uses TRBV6-6 and TRBJ2-1; the match to TRBD1 covers 8 bases. The CDR3 length is 15 residues. The V segment lost 2 bases and the J segment 4 bases; nucleotides outside the gene matches: 4. Germline loops: CDR1 MNHNY, CDR2 SVGAGI (reference sequence). CDR3 residues: CASSYLGQGYNEQFF. CDR3 nucleotide sequence: TGTGCCAGCAGTTACCTAGGACAGGGTTACAATGAGCAGTTCTTC.

The chain recombines TRBV6-1 with TRBJ2-5, with a tentative D call TRBD2 (6 bases). The V end lost 4 bases, the J end lost 5 bases, and 11 bases lay between the germline ends. The CDR3 totals 13 residues. Per the germline V gene, CDR1 is MNHNS and CDR2 is SASEGT. The CDR3 spells CASSAPGRETQYF. CDR3 sequence (DNA): TGTGCCAGCAGTGCTCCGGGGAGGGAGACCCAGTACTTC.

The chain joins TRBV19 to TRBJ1-6; a weak D match, TRBD1 (6 bases). Trimming pared 4 bases from V and 7 bases from J, leaving 17 bases between. Germline-derived CDR1 and CDR2 are LNHDA and SQIVND (reference sequence). This CDR3 has 16 residues. CDR3 region: CASSTQQGGHNSPLHF. In DNA, the CDR3 is TGTGCCAGTAGTACCCAACAAGGGGGTCACAATTCACCCCTCCACTTT.

The chain has TRBV9 and TRBJ2-5, with TRBD1 matching over 11 bases. This CDR3 contains 15 residues. The junction had 3 bases not matched to a gene; V was cut back by 2 bases and J by 3 bases. Germline CDR1 reads SGDLS; CDR2 reads YYNGEE. CDR3 region: CASSVGTGGEETQYF. The CDR3 bases are TGTGCCAGCAGCGTTGGGACAGGGGGTGAAGAGACCCAGTACTTC.

The chain links TRBV19 to TRBJ1-2; no clear D. Trimming left V 0 bases short and J 3 bases short, with 11 bases between. CDR1 and CDR2 from the germline V gene are LNHDA and SQIVND (reference sequence). The CDR3 has 15 residues. The CDR3 is CASSIEAFYDYGYTF. The CDR3 nucleotides are TGTGCCAGTAGTATAGAAGCGTTCTATGACTATGGCTACACCTTC. The full variable domain, completed using reference TRBV19 and TRBJ1-2, is DGGITQSPKYLFRKEGQNVTLSCEQNLNHDAMYWYRQDPGQGLRLIYYSQIVNDFQKGDIAEGYSVSREKKESFPLTVTSAQKNPTAFYLCASSIEAFYDYGYTFGSGTRLTVV.

This rearrangement joins TRBV27 to TRBJ2-1; tentatively, D is TRBD2 (6 bases). Trimming shortened V by 3 bases and J by 8 bases, and 20 bases separated the two germline ends. This CDR3 region has 16 residues. CDR1 MNHEY and CDR2 SMNVEV come from the germline V gene (reference sequence). The CDR3 nucleotides read TGTGCCAGCAGTTTGGATTATCGGGCTAGCGACGATGAGCAGTTCTTC. Translating gives CASSLDYRASDDEQFF.

This chain links TRBV27 with TRBJ2-1; TRBD1 aligns across 8 bases. V gave up 0 bases and J gave up 5 bases; unmatched junction bases: 9. This CDR3 is 17 amino acids long. The germline CDR1 and CDR2 sequences are MNHEY and SMNVEV (reference sequence). Here the CDR3 DNA reads TGTGCCAGCAGTTTATCGTTTGGTGAGACAGGGGACAATGAGCAGTTCTTC. Its protein product is CASSLSFGETGDNEQFF.

The chain is built from TRBV18 and TRBJ1-1; tentative D call: TRBD1 (6 bases). V lost 4 bases to trimming and J lost 4 bases, with 7 bases between them. CDR3 length equals 12 residues. Germline V gene sequence: CDR1 KGHSH, CDR2 LQKENI. CDR3: CASSQGVTEAFF. The CDR3, as DNA: TGTGCCAGCTCACAGGGGGTCACTGAAGCTTTCTTT.

The V and J genes are TRBV5-1 and TRBJ2-5; possibly TRBD1 or TRBD2 for D (5 bases each). CDR1 is SGHRS and CDR2 is YFSETQ in the germline V gene. V shed 3 bases and J shed 5 bases, with 14 bases lying between them. This CDR3 has 14 amino acids. The CDR3 sequence: CASSYQRGPETQYF. In DNA, the CDR3 is TGCGCCAGCAGCTATCAACGGGGCCCGGAGACCCAGTACTTC.

V is TRBV25-1 and J is TRBJ2-1; 7 bases line up with TRBD2. The germline V gene encodes CDR1 MGHDK and CDR2 SYGVNS. The CDR3 is 16 residues long. The trim removed 1 base at V and 4 bases at J, leaving 7 bases unmatched. The chain's CDR3 is CASSELEGGPYNEQFF. The CDR3 region has the DNA TGTGCCAGCAGTGAATTAGAGGGAGGGCCTTACAATGAGCAGTTCTTC. Filled out from reference TRBV25-1 and TRBJ2-1, the complete variable domain reads EADIYQTPRYLVIGTGKKITLECSQTMGHDKMYWYQQDPGMELHLIHYSYGVNSTEKGDLSSESTVSRIRTEHFPLTLESARPSHTSQYLCASSELEGGPYNEQFFGPGTRLTVL.

This clone was found once. V gene TRBV18 combines with J gene TRBJ2-5, with 15 bases lining up with TRBD2. Per germline, CDR1 KGHSH and CDR2 LQKENI. With 6 bases clipped from V and 2 bases from J, the junction kept 4 bases outside the gene matches. The CDR3 consists of 16 residues. The CDR3 nucleotides read TGTGCCAGCTCCGGGACTAGCGGGGGGCCGCAAGAGACCCAGTACTTC. Its protein product is CASSGTSGGPQETQYF.

This sequence joins TRBV27 and TRBJ1-1, with 7 positions matching TRBD1. Germline CDR1 reads MNHEY; CDR2 reads SMNVEV (reference sequence). V shed 6 bases, J shed 8 bases, and the junction held 12 bases outside the gene matches. This CDR3 region has 14 residues. The CDR3 bases are TGTGCCAGCAGACGGCTAGGGGGCGCAGAGGAAGCTTTCTTT. This gives the protein CASRRLGGAEEAFF.

V usage is TRBV10-3 and J usage is TRBJ1-5; 10 nucleotides agree with TRBD1. This CDR3 has 16 residues. V gave up 3 bases and J gave up 3 bases; unmatched junction bases: 5. Looked up from germline, CDR1 is ENHRY and CDR2 is SYGVKD. CDR3 coding DNA: TGTGCCATCAGTGAAGAGACAGGGGGCTTCAATCAGCCCCAGCATTTT. As protein: CAISEETGGFNQPQHF.

The chain combines TRBV30 with TRBJ2-5; possibly TRBD1 for D (7 bases). With 3 bases removed from V and 3 bases from J, the gap between germline ends came to 23 bases. Germline CDR1 and CDR2: GTSNPN and SVGIG (reference sequence). The CDR3 consists of 17 residues. DNA of the CDR3: TGTGCCTGGAGGGGGGGATTTGGACAGGCAAGAAAAGAGACCCAGTACTTC. This codes for CAWRGGFGQARKETQYF.